This section outlines one T cell receptor beta chain sequence together with its context. This specimen comes from a study of control samples from healthy donors and cancer patients. The assay was immunoSEQ multiplex PCR, and TCRdb's table has in-frame clones only and misses some. This table has 120,000 or so clones, approximately 88% appearing once. This CDR3 has 16 amino acids. V gave up 2 bases and J gave up 5 bases, with 15 bases separating them. Germline V CDR1 and CDR2: LNHDA, SQIVND (reference sequence). The clonotype originates from a middle-aged man in good health. Sequencing used blood. This chain joins TRBV19 and TRBJ2-2, with D perhaps matching TRBD1 (6 bases). Here the CDR3 reads CASSIRQGYWTGELFF. The CDR3 DNA is TGTGCCAGTAGTATAAGGCAGGGGTATTGGACCGGGGAGCTGTTTTTT.